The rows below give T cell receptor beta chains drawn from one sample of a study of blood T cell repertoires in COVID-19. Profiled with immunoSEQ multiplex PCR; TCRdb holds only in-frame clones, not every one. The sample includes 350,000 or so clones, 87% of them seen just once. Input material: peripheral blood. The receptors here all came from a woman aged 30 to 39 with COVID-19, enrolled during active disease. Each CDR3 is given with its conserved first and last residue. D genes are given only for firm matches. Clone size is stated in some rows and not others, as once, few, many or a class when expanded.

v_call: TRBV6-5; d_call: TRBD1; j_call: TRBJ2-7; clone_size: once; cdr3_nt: TGTGCCAGCCGGACAGGGGTCGTTTACGAGCAGTACTTC; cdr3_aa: CASRTGVVYEQYF
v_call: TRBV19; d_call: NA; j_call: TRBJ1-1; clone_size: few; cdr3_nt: TGTGCCAGTAAGACAGGAAATACTGAAGCTTTCTTT; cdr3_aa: CASKTGNTEAFF
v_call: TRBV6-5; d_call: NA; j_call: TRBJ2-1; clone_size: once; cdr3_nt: TGTGCCAGCAGTACACGGGGGAGCTCCTACAATGAGCAGTTCTTC; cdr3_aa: CASSTRGSSYNEQFF
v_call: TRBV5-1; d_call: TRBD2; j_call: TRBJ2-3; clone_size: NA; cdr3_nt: TGCGCCAGCAGCCCTCTAGCGGGAGTAGATACGCAGTATTTT; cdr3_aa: CASSPLAGVDTQYF
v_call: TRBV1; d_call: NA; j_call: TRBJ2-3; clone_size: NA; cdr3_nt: TGCACCAGCAGCCAAGTGGGGACTAGCGAGTCTACGCAGTATTTT; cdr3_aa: CTSSQVGTSESTQYF
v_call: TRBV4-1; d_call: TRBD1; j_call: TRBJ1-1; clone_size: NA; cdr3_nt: TGCGCCAGCAGCCGACAGGGCTACACTGAAGCTTTCTTT; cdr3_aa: CASSRQGYTEAFF
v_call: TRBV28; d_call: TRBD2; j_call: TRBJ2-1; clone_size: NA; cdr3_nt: TGTGCCAGCAGCCAGGACAACCTAGCGGGTGAGAATGAGCAGTTCTTC; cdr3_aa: CASSQDNLAGENEQFF
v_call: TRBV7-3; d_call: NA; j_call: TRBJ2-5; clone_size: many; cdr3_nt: TGTGCCAGCAGCTCGCAGTCGGGGGAGACCCAGTACTTC; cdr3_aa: CASSSQSGETQYF
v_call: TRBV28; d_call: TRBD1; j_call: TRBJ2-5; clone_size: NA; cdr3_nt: TGTGCCAGCAGTGAGCCGGGACAGGGGCAAGAGACCCAGTACTTC; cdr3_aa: CASSEPGQGQETQYF
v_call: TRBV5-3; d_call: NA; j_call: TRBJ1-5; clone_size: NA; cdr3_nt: TGTGCCAGAAACCACGGGGGTCAGCCCCAGCATTTT; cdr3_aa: CARNHGGQPQHF
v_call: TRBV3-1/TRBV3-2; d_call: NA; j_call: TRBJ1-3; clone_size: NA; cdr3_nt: TGTGCCAGCAGCCAATCTCTGATGTACGGTGGAAACACCATATATTTT; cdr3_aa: CASSQSLMYGGNTIYF
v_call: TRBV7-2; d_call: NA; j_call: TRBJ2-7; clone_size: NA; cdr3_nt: TGTGCCAGCAGTCCTCAGGGCGACCGCGAGCAGTACTTC; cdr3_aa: CASSPQGDREQYF
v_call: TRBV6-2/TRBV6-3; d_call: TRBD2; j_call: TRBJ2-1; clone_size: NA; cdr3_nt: TGTGCCAGCAGTTCCCCGGGACTAGCGGGATTAAATGAGCAGTTCTTC; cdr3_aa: CASSSPGLAGLNEQFF
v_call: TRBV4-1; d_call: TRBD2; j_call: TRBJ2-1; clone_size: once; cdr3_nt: TGCGCCAGCAGCCCTGGGCCAGGACTAGCGGGAGTGTACAATGAGCAGTTCTTC; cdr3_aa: CASSPGPGLAGVYNEQFF
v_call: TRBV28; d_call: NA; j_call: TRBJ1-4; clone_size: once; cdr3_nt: TGTGCCAGCAGTTCCACAGGACGGACTAATGAAAAACTGTTTTTT; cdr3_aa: CASSSTGRTNEKLFF
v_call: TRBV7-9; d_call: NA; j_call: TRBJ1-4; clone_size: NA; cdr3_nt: TGTGCCAGCATCGGGGGAGAAAAACTGTTTTTT; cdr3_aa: CASIGGEKLFF
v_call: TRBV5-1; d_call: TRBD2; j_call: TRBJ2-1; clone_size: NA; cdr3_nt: TGCGCCAGCAGCCCATTGACTAGCGGCTACAATGAGCAGTTCTTC; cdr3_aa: CASSPLTSGYNEQFF
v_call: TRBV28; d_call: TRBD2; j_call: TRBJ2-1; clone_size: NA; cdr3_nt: TGTGCCAGCAAACTAGCGGAGGAATACAATGAGCAGTTCTTC; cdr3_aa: CASKLAEEYNEQFF
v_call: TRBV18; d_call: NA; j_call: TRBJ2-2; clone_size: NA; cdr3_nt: TGTGCCACCCGGACTCCGAACACCGGGGAGCTGTTTTTT; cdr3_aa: CATRTPNTGELFF
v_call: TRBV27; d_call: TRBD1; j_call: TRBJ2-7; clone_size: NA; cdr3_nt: TGTGCCAGCAGTTCCCCCGGGACAGGCTCCTACGAGCAGTACTTC; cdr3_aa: CASSSPGTGSYEQYF
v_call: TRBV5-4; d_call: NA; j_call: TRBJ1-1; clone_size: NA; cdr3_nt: TGTGCCAGCAGACTCAGGGGTGGAACTGAAGCTTTCTTT; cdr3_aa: CASRLRGGTEAFF
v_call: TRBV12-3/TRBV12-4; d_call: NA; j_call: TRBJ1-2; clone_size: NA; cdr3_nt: TGTGCCAGCAGTCCCACTTATGGCTACACCTTC; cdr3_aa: CASSPTYGYTF
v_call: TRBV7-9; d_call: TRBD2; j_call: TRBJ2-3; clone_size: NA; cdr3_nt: TGTGCCAGCGGGACTAGCGAAAAACAGTATTTT; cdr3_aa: CASGTSEKQYF
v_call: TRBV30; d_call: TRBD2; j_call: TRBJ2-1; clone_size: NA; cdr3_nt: TGTGCCTGGAGTCGGCGGGAGTTGGGTGAGCAGTTCTTC; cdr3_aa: CAWSRRELGEQFF
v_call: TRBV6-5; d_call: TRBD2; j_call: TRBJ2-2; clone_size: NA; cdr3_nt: TGTGCCAGCAGTTATCGGGAGGGCACCGGGGAGCTGTTTTTT; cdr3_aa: CASSYREGTGELFF
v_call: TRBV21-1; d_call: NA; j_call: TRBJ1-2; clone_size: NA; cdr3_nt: TGTGCCAGCAGCAACCGCCAGGGGAAGTCGTTC; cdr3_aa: CASSNRQGKSF
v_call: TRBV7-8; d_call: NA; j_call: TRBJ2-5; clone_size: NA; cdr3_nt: TGTGCCAGCAGCTTACTTCTTAGCCAATCCAAAGAGACCCAGTACTTC; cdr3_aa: CASSLLLSQSKETQYF
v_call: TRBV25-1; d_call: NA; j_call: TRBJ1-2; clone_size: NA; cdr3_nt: TGTGCCAGCAGTGAATGGACAGTTGGCTACACCTTC; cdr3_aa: CASSEWTVGYTF
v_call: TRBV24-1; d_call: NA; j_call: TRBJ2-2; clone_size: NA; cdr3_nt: TGTGCCACCAGGGCGGGGCCGAACACCGGGGAGCTGTTTTTT; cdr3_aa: CATRAGPNTGELFF
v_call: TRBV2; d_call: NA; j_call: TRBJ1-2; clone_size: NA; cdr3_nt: TGTGCCAGCAGTGAGGCAGGCTATGGCTACACCTTC; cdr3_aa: CASSEAGYGYTF
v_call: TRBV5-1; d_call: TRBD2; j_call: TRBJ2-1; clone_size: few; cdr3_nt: TGCGCCAGCAGCTATGCCGGACTAGCGGGAGGTGTCAATGAGCAGTTCTTC; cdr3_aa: CASSYAGLAGGVNEQFF
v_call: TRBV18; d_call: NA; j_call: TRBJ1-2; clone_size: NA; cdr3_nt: TGTGCCAGCTCACCGTTGGAGGGTAGTAATAATGGCTACACCTTC; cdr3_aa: CASSPLEGSNNGYTF
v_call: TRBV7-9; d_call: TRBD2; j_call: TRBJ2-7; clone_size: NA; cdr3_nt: TGTGCCAGCAGCAGAGGGGGACTAGCGGGAGTGCCCTACGAGCAGTACTTC; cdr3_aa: CASSRGGLAGVPYEQYF
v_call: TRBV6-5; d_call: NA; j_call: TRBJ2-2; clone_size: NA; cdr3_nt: TGTGCCAGCAGTTACTCGACGCGGGGGCGCGGGGAGCTGTTTTTT; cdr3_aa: CASSYSTRGRGELFF
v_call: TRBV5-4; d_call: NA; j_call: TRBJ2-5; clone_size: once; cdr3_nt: TGTGCCAGCAGCCGTAGCGGCCCTCACGGAGAGACCCAGTACTTC; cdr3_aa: CASSRSGPHGETQYF
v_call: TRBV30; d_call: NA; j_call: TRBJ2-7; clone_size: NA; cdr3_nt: TGTGCCTTCCGGGACACCTACGAGCAGTACTTC; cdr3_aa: CAFRDTYEQYF
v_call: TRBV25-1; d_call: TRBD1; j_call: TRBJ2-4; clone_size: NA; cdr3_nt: TGTGCCAGCAGCTGGACAGGGAAAAACATTCAGTACTTC; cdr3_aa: CASSWTGKNIQYF
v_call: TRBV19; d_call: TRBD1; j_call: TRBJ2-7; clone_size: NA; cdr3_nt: TGTGCCAGTAGTAGACGGACAGGGGGCTTGTACGAGCAGTACTTC; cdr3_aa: CASSRRTGGLYEQYF
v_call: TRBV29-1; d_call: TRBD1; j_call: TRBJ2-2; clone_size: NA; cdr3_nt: TGCAGCGGGGGCCGGGACAGGGACACCGGGGAGCTGTTTTTT; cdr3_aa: CSGGRDRDTGELFF
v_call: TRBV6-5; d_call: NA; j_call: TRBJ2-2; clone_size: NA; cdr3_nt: TGTGCCAGCAGCGACTGGACAGGCGGGGCCGGGGAGCTGTTTTTT; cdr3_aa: CASSDWTGGAGELFF
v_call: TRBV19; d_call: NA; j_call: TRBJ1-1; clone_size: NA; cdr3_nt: TGTGCCAGTAGTATGCAGGGAATGAACACTGAAGCTTTCTTT; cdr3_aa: CASSMQGMNTEAFF
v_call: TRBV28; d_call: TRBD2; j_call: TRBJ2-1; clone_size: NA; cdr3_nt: TGTGCCAGCAGACTCCCGGGACTAGGAGCTCATGAGCAGTTCTTC; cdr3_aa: CASRLPGLGAHEQFF
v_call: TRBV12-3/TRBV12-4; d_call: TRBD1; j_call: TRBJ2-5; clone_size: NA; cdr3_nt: TGTGCCAGCAGTTTGCAGGGGGCGGAGACCCAGTACTTC; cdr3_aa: CASSLQGAETQYF
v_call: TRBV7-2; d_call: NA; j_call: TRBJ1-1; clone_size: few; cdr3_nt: TGTGCCAGCAGCTTAGCGAGCCACGCAGCTTTCTTT; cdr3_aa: CASSLASHAAFF
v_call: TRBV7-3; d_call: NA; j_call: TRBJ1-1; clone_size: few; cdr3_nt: TGTGCCAGCAGCCAGGGGCCTTTGGTAGGGGGCACTGAAGCTTTCTTT; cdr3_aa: CASSQGPLVGGTEAFF
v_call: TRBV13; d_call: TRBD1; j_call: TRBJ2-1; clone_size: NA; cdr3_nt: TGTGCCAGCAGCCCCCAACAGGGGGATGAGCAGTTCTTC; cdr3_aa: CASSPQQGDEQFF
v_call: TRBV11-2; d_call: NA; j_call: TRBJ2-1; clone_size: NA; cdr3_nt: TGTGCCAGCAGCTTGGGGCGGGAATACAATGAGCAGTTCTTC; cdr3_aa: CASSLGREYNEQFF
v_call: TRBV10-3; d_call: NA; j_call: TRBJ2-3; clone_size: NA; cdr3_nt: TGTGCCATCAGCCTCTGGAGGGGAGATACGCAGTATTTT; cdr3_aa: CAISLWRGDTQYF
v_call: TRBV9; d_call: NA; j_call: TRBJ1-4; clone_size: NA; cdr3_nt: TGTGCCAGCAGGTCCGGGGCTAATGAAAAACTGTTTTTT; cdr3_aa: CASRSGANEKLFF
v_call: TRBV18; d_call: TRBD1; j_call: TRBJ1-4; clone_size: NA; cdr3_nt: TGTGCCAGCTCGCCGGACAGGGGATCAACTAATGAAAAACTGTTTTTT; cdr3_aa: CASSPDRGSTNEKLFF
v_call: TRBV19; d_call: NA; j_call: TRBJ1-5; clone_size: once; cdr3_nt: TGTGCCAGTACGGCCGGGCCAGGGGCACAGCCCCAGCATTTT; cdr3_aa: CASTAGPGAQPQHF